Listed here are 10 T cell receptor beta chains from one sample, sequenced in a study of beta chain features in type 1 diabetes. Points from the study as a whole: TCRB CDR3 length was moderately but significantly reduced in all four CD4+ subsets of Type 1 diabetes patients.

All of the isolated RNA was reverse transcribed, so expressed TCRB transcripts were sequenced. Assay used: immunoSEQ multiplex PCR; TCRdb lists only in-frame clones, some missing. The sample gives under 300,000 clones, approximately 10% of which show up once; around 0.017% is in the top ten. Which antigens these TCRs recognize remains unknown. The sequenced sample consisted of naive CD4+ T cells from blood. These receptors originate from a man aged 25 to 45 with type 1 diabetes.

This clone was found a few times. V gene TRBV5-6 combines with J gene TRBJ1-6, with D unresolved. Germline V gives CDR1 SGHDT, CDR2 YYEEEE. V lost 1 base to trimming and J lost 6 bases, with 8 bases between them. The CDR3 length is 14 residues. CDR3: CASSLRRSNSPLHF. The CDR3 DNA follows: TGTGCCAGCAGCTTGAGGCGGTCTAATTCACCCCTCCACTTT.

This clone was found a few times. This chain uses TRBV18 with TRBJ1-1, with D unclear. The CDR3 totals 13 residues. Deletions cut 4 bases from V and 1 base from J, with 7 bases between. The V gene's germline CDR1 is KGHSH and CDR2 LQKENI. The CDR3 protein is CASSLGGNTEAFF. The DNA for the CDR3 is TGTGCCAGCTCACTGGGAGGGAACACTGAAGCTTTCTTT.

This clone was found a few times. The J gene is TRBJ1-6, the V gene TRBV4-3; D uncertain. The CDR3 length is 13 residues. Germline V gene sequence: CDR1 LGHNA, CDR2 YSLEER. V lost 5 bases to trimming and J lost 2 bases, with 4 bases between them. CDR3 region: CASSDTYNSPLHF. The CDR3 DNA reads TGCGCCAGCAGCGACACCTATAATTCACCCCTCCACTTT.

The rearrangement links TRBV28 to TRBJ1-1, with TRBD1 matching 10 bases. This CDR3 has 15 residues. Germline V gene data show CDR1 as MDHEN and CDR2 as SYDVKM. Germline trimming cut 4 bases from V and 5 bases from J; bases unmatched to any gene: 7. The CDR3 here is CASSSSGTGETEAFF. CDR3 bases: TGTGCCAGCAGTTCATCCGGGACAGGGGAAACTGAAGCTTTCTTT.

V and J are TRBV2 and TRBJ1-5; no firm D call. This CDR3 contains 13 residues. Germline V gene lookup returns CDR1 SNHLY and CDR2 FYNNEI. The V end lost 3 bases, the J end lost 1 base, and 4 bases lay between the germline ends. CDR3 sequence (DNA): TGTGCCAGCAGTGATGAGAGCAATCAGCCCCAGCATTTT. Amino acids: CASSDESNQPQHF.

This clone was seen more than once but under ten times. The rearrangement links TRBV4-3 to TRBJ2-3, with D tentatively TRBD1 (7 bases). The V gene lost 0 bases and the J gene lost 3 bases, with 13 bases spanning the gap. The CDR3 is 16 residues long. Per germline, CDR1 LGHNA and CDR2 YSLEER. CDR3 amino acids: CASSQDLQGGTDTQYF. The CDR3 DNA sequence: TGCGCCAGCAGCCAAGATTTGCAGGGGGGAACAGATACGCAGTATTTT.

The chain combines TRBV7-9 with TRBJ2-3; D is possibly TRBD2 (6 bases). Germline V gene data show CDR1 as SEHNR and CDR2 as FQNEAQ (reference sequence). This CDR3 region has 16 residues. Trimming removed 5 bases from V and 0 bases from J, with 15 bases in between. CDR3 DNA: TGTGCCAGCAGCCCGAGGGGAGGACAAAGCACAGATACGCAGTATTTT. This translates into CASSPRGGQSTDTQYF. Supplemented by reference TRBV7-9 and TRBJ2-3, the full variable domain reads DTGVSQNPRHKITKRGQNVTFRCDPISEHNRLYWYRQTLGQGPEFLTYFQNEAQLEKSRLLSDRFSAERPKGSFSTLEIQRTEQGDSAMYLCASSPRGGQSTDTQYFGPGTRLTVL.

The genes are TRBV19 and TRBJ2-3; D is unresolved. Trimming took off 3 bases at V and 5 bases at J, with 9 bases between the two ends. The CDR3 is 13 residues long. Germline CDR1 LNHDA, CDR2 SQIVND (reference sequence). The CDR3 nucleotides read TGTGCCAGTAGTATCGGCCTAGGAGATACGCAGTATTTT. This gives the protein CASSIGLGDTQYF.

The chain links TRBV27 to TRBJ2-3, with D possibly being TRBD2 (5 bases). Germline V gene data show CDR1 as MNHEY and CDR2 as SMNVEV (reference sequence). V was shortened by 4 bases and J by 6 bases, with 17 bases between the two germline ends. The CDR3 length is 15 residues. Here the CDR3 reads CASSSRTPSVDTQYF. CDR3 sequence (DNA): TGTGCCAGCAGTTCTCGGACTCCATCGGTGGATACGCAGTATTTT.

V usage is TRBV7-2 and J usage is TRBJ2-7; TRBD1 agrees at 7 bases. CDR1 and CDR2 (germline): SGHTA, FQGNSA. With 4 bases clipped from V and 4 bases from J, the junction kept 7 bases outside the gene matches. The CDR3 loop spans 14 amino acids. The CDR3 nucleotides are TGTGCCAGCAGCTGGAACAGGGGCCAGTACGAGCAGTACTTC. Translating gives CASSWNRGQYEQYF. The full variable domain, completed using reference TRBV7-2 and TRBJ2-7, is GAGVSQSPSNKVTEKGKDVELRCDPISGHTALYWYRQSLGQGLEFLIYFQGNSAPDKSGLPSDRFSAERTGGSVSTLTIQRTQQEDSAVYLCASSWNRGQYEQYFGPGTRLTVT.